This T cell receptor beta chain was identified during a study of blood T cell repertoires in COVID-19. Sequenced by immunoSEQ multiplex PCR; TCRdb stores in-frame clones only, minus some. The sample has roughly 300,000 clones; around 85% are singletons. The sequenced material came from peripheral blood. The clonotype was recovered from a human donor in a cohort sampled during active COVID-19.

CDR3 nucleotide sequence: TGTGCCAGCAGATCGGACTCAGCTAACTATGGCTACACCTTC. Encoded protein: CASRSDSANYGYTF. V and J are TRBV7-9 and TRBJ1-2, with D unclear. Looked up from germline, CDR1 is SEHNR and CDR2 is FQNEAQ (reference sequence). This CDR3 contains 14 residues. Trimming took 6 bases from V and 0 from J, leaving 11 bases between them.